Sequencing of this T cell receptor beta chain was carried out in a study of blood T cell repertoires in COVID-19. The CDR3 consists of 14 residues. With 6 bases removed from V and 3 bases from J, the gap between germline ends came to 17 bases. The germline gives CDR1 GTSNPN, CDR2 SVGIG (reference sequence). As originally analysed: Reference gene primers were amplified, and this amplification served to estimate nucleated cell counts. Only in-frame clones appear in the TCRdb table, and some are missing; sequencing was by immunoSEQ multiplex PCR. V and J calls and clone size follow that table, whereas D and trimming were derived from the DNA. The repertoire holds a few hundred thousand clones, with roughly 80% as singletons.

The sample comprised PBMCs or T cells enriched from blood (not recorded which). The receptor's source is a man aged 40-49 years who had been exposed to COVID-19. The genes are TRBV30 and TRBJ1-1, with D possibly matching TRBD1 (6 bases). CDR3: CACRKRGRDTEAFF. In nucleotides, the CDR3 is TGTGCCTGCCGAAAAAGGGGGAGGGACACTGAAGCTTTCTTT.